This T cell receptor beta chain originates from a study of CXCR3-negative and CXCR3-positive naive CD8 T cells. Notes on the study in general: Researchers report that CXCR3-positive naive cells carry more hydrophobic TRB CDR3s than CXCR3-negative naive cells.

A remark on this clonotype: Its matching antigen is unknown.

It was by 5' RACE with UMI labels that the TRB cDNA libraries were prepared. TCRdb reprocessed the 5' RACE reads, with one entry per CDR3 protein and no DNA. This table lists tens of thousands of distinct CDR3 sequences. This clonotype was sampled from a human donor in good health. Some clones in this sample may be carry-over from other donors' samples. The sequenced sample consisted of naive CXCR3+ CD8+ T cells from blood. Subset specified: CD45RO-CCR7+CD27+CD95- naive CD8+ T cells expressing CXCR3 (TNR3+).

CDR3 sequence: CAISEDGYGYTF. The J gene is TRBJ1-2, the V gene TRBV10-3. The CDR3 sequence is 12 residues long. Germline CDR1 is ENHRY and CDR2 is SYGVKD.